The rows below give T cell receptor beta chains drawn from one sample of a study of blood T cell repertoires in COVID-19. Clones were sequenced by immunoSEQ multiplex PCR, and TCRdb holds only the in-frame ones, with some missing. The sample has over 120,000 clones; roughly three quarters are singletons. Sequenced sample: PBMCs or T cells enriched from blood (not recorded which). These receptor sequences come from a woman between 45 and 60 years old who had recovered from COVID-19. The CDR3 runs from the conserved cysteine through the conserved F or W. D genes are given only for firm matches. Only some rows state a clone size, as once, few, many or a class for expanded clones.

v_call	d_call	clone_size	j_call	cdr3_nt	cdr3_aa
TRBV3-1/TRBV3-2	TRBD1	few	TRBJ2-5	TGTGCCAGCAGCCAAGATCTGGGGACAGGGGGCGCGAGGCAAGAGACCCAGTACTTC	CASSQDLGTGGARQETQYF
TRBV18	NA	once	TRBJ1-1	TGTGCCAGCTCACCAGAGGTGGGGAACACTGAAGCTTTCTTT	CASSPEVGNTEAFF
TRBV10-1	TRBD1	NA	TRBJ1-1	TGCGCCAGCAGTGAGTCCGGGACAGGGGGCGGCACTGAAGCTTTCTTT	CASSESGTGGGTEAFF
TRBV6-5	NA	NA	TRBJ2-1	TGTGCCAGCAGCCGAATGGGGGGAACCTACAATGAGCAGTTCTTC	CASSRMGGTYNEQFF
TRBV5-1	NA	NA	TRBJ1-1	TGCGCCAGCAGCATCCTCGGACAAACCACTGAAGCTTTCTTT	CASSILGQTTEAFF
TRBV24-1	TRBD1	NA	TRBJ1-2	TGTGCCACCAGTGATCCCAAGGACAGGGGCCTCCACTACACCTTC	CATSDPKDRGLHYTF
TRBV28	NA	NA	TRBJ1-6	TGTGCCAGCAAACAGCCCTCCTATAATTCACCCCTCCACTTT	CASKQPSYNSPLHF
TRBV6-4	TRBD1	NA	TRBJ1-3	TGTGCCAACTACCCGACAGGGGCTGGAAACACCATATATTTT	CANYPTGAGNTIYF
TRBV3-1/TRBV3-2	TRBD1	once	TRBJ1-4	TGTGCCAGCAGCCCGGGACAGGGGAATGAAAAACTGTTTTTT	CASSPGQGNEKLFF
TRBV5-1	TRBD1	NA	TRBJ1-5	TGCGCCAGCAGCCCGGGACAGGGAGATCAGCCCCAGCATTTT	CASSPGQGDQPQHF
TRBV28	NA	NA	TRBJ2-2	TGTGCCAGCAGTTTAGCTTTGATGCTACTAAACACCGGGGAGCTGTTTTTT	CASSLALMLLNTGELFF
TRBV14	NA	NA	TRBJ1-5	TGTGCCAGCAGCCAAGTCGAGGGTCTGGCCCAGCATTTT	CASSQVEGLAQHF